These 4 T cell receptor beta chains were all obtained from the same sample, sequenced in a study of T cells in Graves' hyperthyroidism and ophthalmopathy. Authors of the study amplified TCR beta CDR3 regions from RNA transcripts. The TCR CDR3 first-round RT-PCR relied on the HTBI primer set. Each CDR3 protein is one row after TCRdb ran MiXCR on the multiplex PCR reads. This sample has about 570,000 distinct CDR3 sequences, with around 45% found just once. The sequenced material came from peripheral blood or thyroid tissue (not recorded which). Receptor source: an adult woman with Graves' disease, either hyperthyroidism or ophthalmopathy (not recorded which).

The rearrangement links TRBV2 to TRBJ1-5; D might be TRBD1 (5 bases). Germline lookup yields CDR1 SNHLY and CDR2 FYNNEI. The CDR3 runs 13 residues. Deletions cut 6 bases from V and 6 bases from J, with 12 bases between. CDR3 nucleotide sequence: TGTGCCAGCAGATTTAGGCAGGGTCAGCCCCAGCATTTT. Its protein product is CASRFRQGQPQHF.

This clonotype was recorded once. The junction and the germline gene differ at one end; a read error may be behind it. The chain uses TRBV7-7 and TRBJ1-5, with 7 bases matching TRBD1. The CDR3 sequence is 13 residues long. Germline CDR1 SSHAT, CDR2 FNYEAQ (reference sequence). This CDR3 reads CASSLETGRTQHF. CDR3 nucleotides: TGTGCTAGCAGCTTAGAGACAGGGAGGACCCAGCATTTT.

This clonotype was found a few times. This rearrangement joins TRBV6-6 to TRBJ2-7, with D possibly matching TRBD2 (6 bases). The CDR3 runs to 14 residues. The V and J ends lost 5 bases and 3 bases respectively, with 14 bases between them. The germline V gene has CDR1 MNHNY and CDR2 SVGAGI (reference sequence). CDR3 in DNA: TGTGCCAGCAGTGAAGTTTTGGGGGGCTACGAGCAGTACTTC. Protein sequence: CASSEVLGGYEQYF.

The sample holds many counts of this clonotype. The chain combines TRBV12-3 or TRBV12-4 with TRBJ1-4; 7 bases line up with TRBD1. The CDR3 contains 13 residues. V dropped 7 bases and J dropped 8; count of bases not matched to a gene: 7. CDR3 DNA: TGTGCCAGCAAAAGTCCAGGGGGGGAAAAACTGTTTTTT. This translates into CASKSPGGEKLFF.